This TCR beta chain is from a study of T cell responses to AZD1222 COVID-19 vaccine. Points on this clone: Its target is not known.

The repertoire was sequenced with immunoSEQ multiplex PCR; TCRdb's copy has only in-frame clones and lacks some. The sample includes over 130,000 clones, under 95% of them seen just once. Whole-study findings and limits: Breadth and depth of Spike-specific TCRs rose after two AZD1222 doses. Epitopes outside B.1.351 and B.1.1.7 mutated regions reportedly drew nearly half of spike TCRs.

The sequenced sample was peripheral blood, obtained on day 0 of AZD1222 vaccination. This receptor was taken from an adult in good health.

CDR3 sequence reads: CSVEREVDEQFF. In DNA, the CDR3 is TGCAGCGTTGAACGGGAGGTCGATGAGCAGTTCTTC. V and J are TRBV29-1 and TRBJ2-1; 7 nucleotides agree with TRBD2. The CDR3 contains 12 residues. J was trimmed by 8 bases and V by 2 bases; bases with no gene match: 3. Germline CDR1 SQVTM, CDR2 ANQGSEA.